This section outlines one T cell receptor (beta chain) sequence together with its context. The sample comes from a study of CD8+CD57+ T cells in acquired aplastic anemia. In patients chosen for sequencing, flow cytometry had shown CD8+CD57+ cell expansion. Profiling of TCR beta VDJ combinations and CDR3 sequences used genomic DNA as template. TCRdb recomputed calls from the reads with MiXCR, one row per CDR3 protein. This table holds 200,000 or so distinct CDR3 sequences, roughly half found once. This CDR3 has 18 residues. The V gene end was trimmed by 4 bases and the J gene end by 0 bases; junction bases not matched to a gene: 7.

The sample comprised sorted CD4+, CD8+, or CD8+CD57+ T cells (not recorded which) from PBMCs. This chain uses TRBV12-3 or TRBV12-4 with TRBJ2-1; 12 bases line up with TRBD2. The source of this sequence is a human donor with aplastic anemia. The CDR3: CASSSGLAGLFSYNEQFF. CDR3 DNA: TGTGCCAGCAGTTCTGGACTAGCGGGATTGTTCTCCTACAATGAGCAGTTCTTC.